This T cell receptor (beta chain) was captured by sequencing in a study of blood T cell repertoires in COVID-19. As for the study in general: Acute and convalescent COVID-19 samples came from the United States, Italy and Spain. PBMCs, B-cell-depleted T cells, or T cells were the source of the cDNA or gDNA that made up the material.

This clone turned up a few times. TCRdb's table, derived via immunoSEQ multiplex PCR, lists solely in-frame clones and lacks some. The repertoire holds about 52,000 clones, 65% to 85% seen once, with approximately 26% in the top ten. Unmatched junction bases numbered 11, after V lost 4 bases and J lost 4 bases. CDR1 is SEHNR and CDR2 is FQNEAQ in the germline V gene (reference sequence). This CDR3 comprises 16 residues. The origin of this receptor is a woman older than 75 with COVID-19, enrolled during active disease. Sequencing used peripheral blood. The chain carries TRBV7-9 and TRBJ2-7, with 9 bases lining up with TRBD1. For the CDR3, the DNA is TGTGCCAGCAGCTCGAATACCGGGACAGGGACATACGAGCAGTACTTC. Protein sequence: CASSSNTGTGTYEQYF.